This T cell receptor (beta chain) was documented in a study of blood T cell repertoires in COVID-19. Background on the study: Sites in the United States, Italy and Spain provided acute and convalescent COVID-19 samples.

Under the authors' procedure: Amplified reference gene primers provided the basis for estimating nucleated cell counts. Using immunoSEQ multiplex PCR, the repertoire was profiled, and TCRdb retains in-frame clones only, with some absent. V and J calls plus clone size are reproduced from that table; the DNA served to infer D and trimming. The table records about 52,000 clones, under 90% of them present only once. The V end lost 4 bases, the J end lost 4 bases, and 10 bases lay between the germline ends. Germline lookup yields CDR1 MNHEY and CDR2 SVGAGI. The CDR3 contains 14 residues. This chain uses TRBV6-5 with TRBJ1-4, with D tentatively TRBD1 (6 bases). This TCR was sampled from an older man with active or convalescent COVID-19. Sequenced sample: peripheral blood. The CDR3 sequence is CASSWTANNEKLFF. CDR3 DNA: TGTGCCAGCAGTTGGACAGCAAATAATGAAAAACTGTTTTTT.